This TCR beta chain came from a study of cytomegalovirus exposure and HLA in healthy donors. Overall study results and limits: Cytomegalovirus association was listed for 150 to 200 TCR beta chains.

A single count supports this clone. No antigen is known for it. In the PCR, 60 Vbeta and 13 Jbeta primers were used. The repertoire was sequenced with immunoSEQ multiplex PCR; TCRdb's copy has only in-frame clones and lacks some. In the table there are 150,000 to 200,000 clones, just under 80% of which are singletons. Sequenced material: PBMCs. The source is a woman aged 30 to 39 in good health and CMV-seronegative.

This CDR3 is CATKSLSPNTEAFF. The CDR3 nucleotides read TGTGCCACCAAGAGTCTCTCGCCGAACACTGAAGCTTTCTTT. The chain recombines TRBV6-5 with TRBJ1-1; D uncertain. V gave up 10 bases and J gave up 1 base, with 16 bases separating them. This CDR3 is 14 amino acids long. CDR1 is MNHEY and CDR2 is SVGAGI in the germline V gene.